What follows are 11 T cell receptor beta chains derived from one specimen sequenced in a study of CD4+ T cells in melanoma. Clones were read by immunoSEQ multiplex PCR, and TCRdb kept only the in-frame ones, dropping some. The table has roughly 150,000 clones, nearly 95% seen once. The origin of the receptors is a human donor with melanoma.

The rearrangement uses TRBV5-1 and TRBJ2-1; D is possibly TRBD1 (6 bases). CDR3 length: 15 residues. V dropped 1 base and J dropped 7 bases, with 15 bases sitting between them. The germline CDR1 and CDR2 sequences are SGHRS and YFSETQ. The CDR3 sequence: CASSLPVTGGNEQFF. As DNA, the CDR3 is TGCGCCAGCAGCTTGCCTGTGACAGGAGGTAATGAGCAGTTCTTC.

The J gene is TRBJ1-1, the V gene TRBV11-2; D is uncertain. This CDR3 is built from 14 residues. Trimming pared 0 bases from V and 6 bases from J, leaving 11 bases between. Germline CDR1 reads SGHAT; CDR2 reads FQNNGV. CDR3 nucleotides: TGTGCCAGCAGCTTAGACTACCGGGGATCTGAAGCTTTCTTT. Amino acids: CASSLDYRGSEAFF.

The CDR3 loop reads CAWSVLGSSTDTQYF. The CDR3 region has the DNA TGTGCCTGGAGTGTACTGGGGAGTAGCACAGATACGCAGTATTTT. The rearrangement links TRBV30 to TRBJ2-3, with D tentatively TRBD2 (5 bases). The CDR3 consists of 15 residues. Germline V CDR1 and CDR2: GTSNPN, SVGIG (reference sequence). Deletions cut 0 bases from V and 0 bases from J, with 10 bases between.

The genes are TRBV4-1 and TRBJ2-5, with D unclear. The CDR3 has 13 amino acids. V shed 1 base and J shed 7 bases, with 10 bases lying between them. Germline CDR1 is MGHRA and CDR2 is YSYEKL. The DNA for the CDR3 is TGCGCCAGCAGCCAAGGGCTAGGTGGGACCCAGTACTTC. Translating gives CASSQGLGGTQYF.

The V gene is TRBV7-2, the J gene TRBJ1-1; D is uncertain. CDR3 length: 15 amino acids. From germline, CDR1 is SGHTA and CDR2 FQGNSA. The germline V and J ends were trimmed by 1 base and 0 bases, with 9 bases remaining between them. The CDR3 loop is CASSLVPGVNTEAFF. Here the CDR3 DNA reads TGTGCCAGCAGCTTAGTTCCCGGGGTGAACACTGAAGCTTTCTTT.

The rearrangement joins TRBV7-6 to TRBJ2-5; TRBD1 aligns across 7 bases. Germline V gives CDR1 SGHVS, CDR2 FNYEAQ. After removal of 5 bases from V and 5 bases from J, the junction contained 14 bases not matched to a gene. The CDR3 has 16 amino acids. The CDR3 DNA follows: TGTGCCAGCAGCCCCGTCGGTGACGGGACAGCGGAGACCCAGTACTTC. Its translation is CASSPVGDGTAETQYF.

The chain carries TRBV4-1 and TRBJ1-4; the D gene is possibly TRBD1 (5 bases). The germline V gene encodes CDR1 MGHRA and CDR2 YSYEKL. The CDR3 runs to 15 residues. V lost 1 base, J lost 7 bases, and 13 bases lay in between. The CDR3 sequence is CASSQGWSGGEKLFF. CDR3 in DNA: TGCGCCAGCAGCCAAGGCTGGAGTGGGGGTGAAAAACTGTTTTTT.

This clone occurred once. This sequence joins TRBV10-3 and TRBJ2-3; 9 bases align to TRBD2. Germline V gene sequence: CDR1 ENHRY, CDR2 SYGVKD. CDR3 size: 17 residues. V was clipped by 5 bases and J by 3 bases; unmatched bases: 12. The CDR3 DNA reads TGTGCCATCAGTACCGGGACTAGCTCATTAGGAACAGATACGCAGTATTTT. Encoded protein: CAISTGTSSLGTDTQYF.

This rearrangement joins TRBV30 to TRBJ1-1; D is unresolved. Germline lookup yields CDR1 GTSNPN and CDR2 SVGIG (reference sequence). V was shortened by 2 bases and J by 0 bases, with 7 bases between the two germline ends. The CDR3 totals 13 residues. In DNA, the CDR3 is TGTGCCTGGAGTTTAGATGTGAACACTGAAGCTTTCTTT. It codes for CAWSLDVNTEAFF.

The chain joins TRBV6-1 to TRBJ2-7; TRBD1 agrees at 12 bases. The J segment lost 12 bases and the V segment lost 1 base, leaving 19 bases of the junction unmatched. The CDR3 loop spans 18 amino acids. The germline gives CDR1 MNHNS, CDR2 SASEGT. CDR3 in DNA: TGTGCCAGCAGTGAAGGATCTACCCGCCGGGACAGGGGGCTAGTCGGGTACTTC. It codes for CASSEGSTRRDRGLVGYF.

The chain couples TRBV5-4 to TRBJ2-7; the match to TRBD1 covers 7 bases. CDR1 is SGHNT, CDR2 YYREEE, per germline (reference sequence). V shed 0 bases and J 2 bases; nucleotides not matched to a gene: 5. The CDR3 is made up of 15 amino acids. CDR3 sequence (DNA): TGTGCCAGCAGCTTGGAGGGGACAGCCCCCTACGAGCAGTACTTC. Its protein product is CASSLEGTAPYEQYF.